What follows are 2 T cell receptor beta chains derived from one specimen sequenced in a study of early T cells in non-severe SARS-CoV-2 infection. MiXCR was run by TCRdb on the 5' RACE reads, yielding one entry per CDR3 protein. The sample yields 40,000 to 45,000 distinct CDR3 sequences, roughly 4.7% seen once. Sequencing was performed on whole blood. These receptors originate from an adult who was a healthcare worker with PCR-confirmed SARS-CoV-2 infection or an uninfected control (not recorded which).

This clonotype occurred many times. V usage is TRBV7-9 and J usage is TRBJ2-6, with 7 bases matching TRBD1. Germline V gives CDR1 SEHNR, CDR2 FQNEAQ (reference sequence). This CDR3 contains 22 residues. With 5 bases clipped from V and 0 bases from J, the junction kept 22 bases outside the gene matches. In DNA, the CDR3 is TGTGCCAGCAGCGCCATTGAGGGGGCCACGTCAACTGCGTTCTCTGGGGCCAACGTCCTGACTTTC. Protein product: CASSAIEGATSTAFSGANVLTF.

This clonotype was seen many times. V is TRBV6-2 or TRBV6-3 and J is TRBJ1-1; no firm D call. The V gene lost 2 bases and the J gene lost 2 bases, with 3 bases spanning the gap. The length of the CDR3 is 12 residues. Germline assignment: CDR1 MNHEY and CDR2 SVGEGT. CDR3 in DNA: TGTGCCAGCAGTTACCAAAACACTGAAGCTTTCTTT. Amino acid sequence: CASSYQNTEAFF.